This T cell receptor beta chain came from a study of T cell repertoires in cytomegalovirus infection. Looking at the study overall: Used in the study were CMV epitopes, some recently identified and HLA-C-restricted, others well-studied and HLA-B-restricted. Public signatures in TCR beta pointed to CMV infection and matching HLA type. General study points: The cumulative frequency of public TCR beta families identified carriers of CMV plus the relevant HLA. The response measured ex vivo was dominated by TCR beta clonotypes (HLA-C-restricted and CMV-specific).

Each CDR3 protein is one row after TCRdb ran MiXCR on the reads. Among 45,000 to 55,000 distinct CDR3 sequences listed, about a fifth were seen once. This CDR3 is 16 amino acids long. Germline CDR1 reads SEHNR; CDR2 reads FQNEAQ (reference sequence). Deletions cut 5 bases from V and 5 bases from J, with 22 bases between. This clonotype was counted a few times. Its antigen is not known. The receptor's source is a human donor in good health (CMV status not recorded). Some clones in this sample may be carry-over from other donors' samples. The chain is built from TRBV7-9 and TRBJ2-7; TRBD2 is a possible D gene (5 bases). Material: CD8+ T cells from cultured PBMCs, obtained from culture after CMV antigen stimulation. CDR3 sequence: CASSATIDLKSDEQYF. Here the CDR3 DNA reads TGTGCCAGCAGCGCGACTATCGACCTCAAGAGCGACGAGCAGTACTTC.